The 17 T cell receptor beta chains below all came from one sample that was sequenced in a study of T cell repertoires in cytomegalovirus infection. A single record per CDR3 protein comes from TCRdb applying MiXCR to the reads. This sample carries approximately 630,000 distinct CDR3 sequences, about 24% of them seen once, and the ten largest clones take 7.5% to 9%. Input material: CD8+ T cells from PBMCs. These receptors all come from a human donor in good health (CMV status not recorded). Some clones in this sample may be carry-over from other donors' samples.

This clonotype was seen a few times. This chain joins TRBV7-9 and TRBJ2-1; D call uncertain. The CDR3 loop spans 13 amino acids. Trimming shortened V by 5 bases and J by 7 bases, and 12 bases separated the two germline ends. Germline V gene lookup returns CDR1 SEHNR and CDR2 FQNEAQ (reference sequence). The CDR3 here is CASSPYVGNEQFF. In nucleotides, the CDR3 is TGTGCCAGCAGCCCCTATGTAGGGAATGAGCAGTTCTTC.

This clonotype showed up many times. The V gene is TRBV28, the J gene TRBJ2-3, with a tentative D call TRBD1 (5 bases). Trimming left V 3 bases short and J 4 bases short, with 8 bases between. Germline V gene lookup returns CDR1 MDHEN and CDR2 SYDVKM. There are 13 residues in the CDR3. CDR3 in DNA: TGTGCCAGCAGTTTGATCAGGGCAGATACGCAGTATTTT. Translating it yields CASSLIRADTQYF. Variable domain in full (rest from reference TRBV28 and TRBJ2-3): DVKVTQSSRYLVKRTGEKVFLECVQDMDHENMFWYRQDPGLGLRLIYFSYDVKMKEKGDIPEGYSVSREKKERFSLILESASTNQTSMYLCASSLIRADTQYFGPGTRLTVL.

A few counts support this clonotype. This chain links TRBV7-9 with TRBJ1-1; weak D call: TRBD1 (6 bases). From germline, CDR1 is SEHNR and CDR2 FQNEAQ (reference sequence). The CDR3 consists of 13 residues. The CDR3 region has the DNA TGTGGGCCAGGGGAAATTCCGAACACTGAAGCTTTCTTT. Its protein product is CGPGEIPNTEAFF.

This clonotype was seen a few times. This rearrangement joins TRBV19 to TRBJ1-2, with 7 bases aligning to TRBD1. CDR1 LNHDA and CDR2 SQIVND come from the germline V gene (reference sequence). The CDR3 runs to 12 residues. The ends lost 7 bases at V and 6 bases at J; junction bases unmatched: 5. CDR3 sequence reads: CASMGGQDGYTF. The CDR3 region has the DNA TGTGCCAGTATGGGAGGACAGGATGGCTACACCTTC.

V is TRBV28 and J is TRBJ1-2, with D perhaps matching TRBD1 (6 bases). The CDR3 totals 14 residues. Germline CDR1 and CDR2: MDHEN and SYDVKM. Trimming took off 5 bases at V and 6 bases at J, with 16 bases between the two ends. CDR3 in DNA: TGTGCCAGCAGTCTTTCTCGGACAGTAAATGGCTACACCTTC. Its translation: CASSLSRTVNGYTF.

The chain joins TRBV25-1 to TRBJ2-3; D uncertain. The CDR3 extends over 15 amino acids. In germline, CDR1 is MGHDK, CDR2 SYGVNS. V was pared by 5 bases and J by 2 bases, with 14 bases between. The CDR3 coding sequence is TGTGCCAGCAGTTCGTACCCTTCCTACACAGATACGCAGTATTTT. Amino acids: CASSSYPSYTDTQYF.

The chain is built from TRBV28 and TRBJ2-3; maybe TRBD2 (6 bases). CDR3 size: 14 residues. Per the germline V gene, CDR1 is MDHEN and CDR2 is SYDVKM. V lost 8 bases and J lost 2, with 14 bases in between. The CDR3 protein is CASGGTSATDTQYF. The DNA of the CDR3 is TGTGCCAGCGGCGGGACGTCTGCCACAGATACGCAGTATTTT.

As to this clonotype: A much larger clone is a single base away; this may be a read error. The gene calls are TRBV5-6 and TRBJ1-5, with 12 nucleotides matching TRBD1. With 6 bases clipped from V and 7 bases from J, the junction kept 14 bases outside the gene matches. Looked up from germline, CDR1 is SGHDT and CDR2 is YYEEEE. The CDR3 spans 17 residues. The CDR3 DNA reads TGTGCCAGCAACACCTCATGGGACAGGGGGCAAGAACAGCCCCAGCATTTT. It translates to CASNTSWDRGQEQPQHF. Full variable domain (outside the CDR3, taken from reference TRBV5-6 and TRBJ1-5): DAGVTQSPTHLIKTRGQQVTLRCSPKSGHDTVSWYQQALGQGPQFIFQYYEEEERQRGNFPDRFSGHQFPNYSSELNVNALLLGDSALYLCASNTSWDRGQEQPQHFGDGTRLSIL.

The chain joins TRBV4-2 to TRBJ2-1, with D uncertain. Trimming left V 5 bases short and J 12 bases short, with 14 bases between. Germline loops: CDR1 LGHNA, CDR2 YNFKEQ. The CDR3 is 12 residues long. CDR3: CASSSPAFGQFF. Written as DNA, the CDR3 is TGTGCCAGCAGCTCCCCGGCTTTTGGGCAGTTCTTC.

This clonotype was seen at least ten times. The V call is TRBV12-3 or TRBV12-4, the J call TRBJ2-5; 7 nucleotides match TRBD2. With V trimmed by 5 bases and J by 4 bases, 4 bases remained unmatched. The CDR3 has 13 residues. CDR3 loop: CASSSGTAETQYF. Written as DNA, the CDR3 is TGTGCCAGCAGTAGCGGGACTGCAGAGACCCAGTACTTC.

CDR3 sequence reads: CASSDGGRGYTF. The CDR3 coding sequence is TGTGCCAGCAGTGACGGGGGCCGCGGCTACACCTTC. The V gene is TRBV2, the J gene TRBJ1-2; possible D gene TRBD1, 6 bases. Germline lookup yields CDR1 SNHLY and CDR2 FYNNEI. V was cut by 3 bases and J by 8 bases, with 10 bases left in between. The length of the CDR3 is 12 residues.

In its sample, this clonotype was seen many times. V and J are TRBV7-9 and TRBJ2-7; D is possibly TRBD1 or TRBD2 (6 bases each). Trimming pared 10 bases from V and 4 bases from J, leaving 17 bases between. The CDR3 consists of 13 residues. CDR1 SEHNR and CDR2 FQNEAQ come from the germline V gene (reference sequence). In nucleotides, the CDR3 is TGTGCCACCCAAGGAGGGACACATTACGAGCAGTACTTC. It translates to CATQGGTHYEQYF.

The J gene is TRBJ2-1, the V gene TRBV6-6; 12 nucleotides align to TRBD1. The CDR3 totals 20 residues. Trimming at V came to 2 bases and at J to 5 bases, leaving 16 bases not matched to a gene. CDR1 and CDR2 from the germline V gene are MNHNY and SVGAGI (reference sequence). The DNA of the CDR3 is TGTGCCAGCAGTTACCTTACGGGACAGGGGGCGCCTAAGAAGCACAATGAGCAGTTCTTC. Residues: CASSYLTGQGAPKKHNEQFF.

This clonotype turned up a few times. The chain uses TRBV7-8 and TRBJ1-5; D is ambiguous. Trimming took 6 bases from V and 3 from J, leaving 6 bases between them. Germline V gives CDR1 SGHVS, CDR2 FQNEAQ. This CDR3 contains 12 residues. The CDR3 DNA follows: TGTGCCAGCAGTGTGGACAATCAGCCCCAGCATTTT. This encodes CASSVDNQPQHF.

This chain connects TRBV28 to TRBJ2-7, with 7 bases lining up with TRBD1. Germline V CDR1 and CDR2: MDHEN, SYDVKM. The V segment lost 6 bases and the J segment 3 bases; nucleotides outside the gene matches: 8. The CDR3 runs 14 residues. The CDR3 nucleotides are TGTGCCAGCAGCCCCCGGGACAGCGACTACGAGCAGTACGTC. Its protein is CASSPRDSDYEQYV.

The chain links TRBV10-3 to TRBJ2-3; 14 positions agree with TRBD2. Germline V gene lookup returns CDR1 ENHRY and CDR2 SYGVKD. Germline trimming cut 2 bases from V and 1 base from J; bases unmatched to any gene: 8. The CDR3 loop spans 19 amino acids. CDR3 in amino acids: CAISESFLGLAGGTDTQYF. The CDR3, as DNA: TGTGCCATCAGTGAGAGTTTTTTGGGACTAGCGGGGGGCACAGATACGCAGTATTTT.

The V call is TRBV7-6, the J call TRBJ2-1; perhaps TRBD2 as D (5 bases). The V end lost 3 bases, the J end lost 2 bases, and 11 bases lay between the germline ends. The CDR3 is 15 residues long. Per the germline V gene, CDR1 is SGHVS and CDR2 is FNYEAQ. The CDR3 spells CASSFDMGAYNEQFF. Written as DNA, the CDR3 is TGTGCCAGCAGCTTCGATATGGGAGCCTACAATGAGCAGTTCTTC.